Sequencing of this T cell receptor (beta chain) was carried out in a study of blood T cell repertoires in COVID-19. For the study at large: There were acute and convalescent COVID-19 samples, and they came from the United States, Italy and Spain. PBMCs, B-cell-depleted T cells, or T cells were the source of the cDNA or gDNA that made up the material.

The authors' processing: Amplification with reference gene primers provided the estimates of nucleated cell counts. The protocol was immunoSEQ multiplex PCR, while the TCRdb copy is restricted to in-frame clones and leaves out a portion. Clone size and V and J calls were adopted from that table, with D and trimming inferred from the DNA. In the table there are 140,000 to 150,000 clones, approximately 80% of which are singletons. CDR1 and CDR2 (germline): LNHDA, SQIVND (reference sequence). The CDR3 runs to 16 residues. With 6 bases clipped from V and 6 bases from J, the junction kept 6 bases outside the gene matches.

The specimen sequenced was peripheral blood. This chain links TRBV19 with TRBJ2-2; 14 bases match TRBD2. The receptor was isolated from a woman aged 50 to 60 with acute or convalescent COVID-19. The CDR3 bases are TGTGCCAGTAGCCTGACTAGCGGGGGGGTTTCCGGGGAGCTGTTTTTT. This gives the protein CASSLTSGGVSGELFF.